This T cell receptor (beta chain) was captured in a study of blood T cells in healthy people across ages (dated by TCRdb to about 2015). About the investigation overall: In model experiments, template switching captured roughly one uniquely barcoded TCR beta cDNA molecule for every two T cells. To track age-related changes in TCR beta repertoire diversity, the study relied on deep sequencing normalized with unique cDNA molecular identifiers. Donors were grouped into four age groups: young (average approximately 15 years), middle-aged (39), aged (over 55) and long-lived (around 80). Donors of different ages were randomly distributed across sequencing lanes to avoid experimental bias. The study analyzed two additional independent replicas of 1 million unique cDNA reads from the same blood draw for two donors, one aged 18 to 30 and one aged 80 or older.

Library generation was performed with 5' RACE. Sequenced on an Illumina HiSeq 2500. A second PCR of roughly 6 to 11 cycles was run with a J-beta primer mix and a sample-barcoded 5' primer. Each TCR beta cDNA molecule received a unique molecular identifier from a template-switch 5' adaptor carrying 12 random nucleotides. Each sample yielded at least 3 million CDR3-containing paired-end reads. First-strand cDNA synthesis was performed from all RNA using the Mint cDNA synthesis kit, with priming by a TRBC-specific oligonucleotide. After uracil-DNA glycosylase treatment, a first 18-cycle PCR used universal primers M1SS and BC2_uni_R on all cDNA. The study's own analysis went as follows. Each sample was normalized by randomly selecting 1 million high-quality reads, each carrying a distinct molecular identifier. Reads with shared molecular identifiers were discarded instead of being binned into consensus sequences. CDR3 identification, clonotype clustering and error correction used MiTCR with a Q25 quality threshold and the strictest error-elimination algorithm. A nonparametric unseen species model with Euler transformation was used to estimate lower-bound total TCR beta diversity. TCRdb reanalyzed the raw reads on its own, using fastp at Q25 for trimming and MiXCR for clone calling, and kept in-frame beta chains. CDR3 protein duplicates are merged, each entry listing the most common genes and DNA. TCRdb, rather than the study authors, made the V and J calls. Counted in this sample were roughly 2 million distinct CDR3 sequences; approximately 50% of them appeared once. More than 2% of the sample goes to the ten largest clones.

Donors were approximately 42 systemically healthy Caucasian individuals from Russia aged about 6 to 100 years. Each donor gave 9 to 10 milliliters of peripheral blood, collected into EDTA-treated Vacutainer tubes. Ficoll-Paque density-gradient centrifugation was used to isolate PBMCs, with at least 6.5 million per sample. Total RNA, at least 6 micrograms per sample, was extracted from PBMCs with Trizol reagent. For every donor, flow cytometry on a PBMC aliquot measured the percentage of naive CD45RAhigh/CD27high T cells. Including cysteine and phenylalanine, the CDR3 has 15 amino acids. Kept here is only the CDR3 DNA, which spans 45 bases and is read in frame from base 1. For CDR1 and CDR2, the germline V gene (reference sequence) lists DFQATT and SNEGSKA. V gives up 1 base and J gives up 5 bases, and the segment between their germline ends measures 14 bases. A word on this clonotype: Its antigen remains unidentified. No qualities accompany the bases; no much larger clone lies one base away.

The full study reports these points: Observed TCR beta diversity per million T cells fell roughly linearly with age, and a significant reduction was already apparent by age roughly 40. The long-lived group showed more naive CD4+ T cells, fewer expanded clones and increased TCR diversity than the aged group, suggesting age selection. Estimates of total diversity based on one million sequenced T cells were regarded as lower bounds and as underestimates. Because the CMV infection status of the donors was unknown, age-related changes in expanded clonotypes may potentially have been confounded. The percentage of naive T cells measured by flow cytometry correlated strongly with observed TCR beta diversity. Bulk unsorted PBMC profiling prevented conclusive comparison of naive and antigen-experienced compartments.

Sequenced: blood. This sequence originates from a woman between 35 and 50 years old in good health. The rearranged segments are TRBV20-1 and TRBJ1-4; the D gene identity is not certain. The nucleotides are TGCAGTGCTAGAGGTCCAGAGTCGACGAATGAAAAACTGTTTTTT. Translated, this gives CSARGPESTNEKLFF.